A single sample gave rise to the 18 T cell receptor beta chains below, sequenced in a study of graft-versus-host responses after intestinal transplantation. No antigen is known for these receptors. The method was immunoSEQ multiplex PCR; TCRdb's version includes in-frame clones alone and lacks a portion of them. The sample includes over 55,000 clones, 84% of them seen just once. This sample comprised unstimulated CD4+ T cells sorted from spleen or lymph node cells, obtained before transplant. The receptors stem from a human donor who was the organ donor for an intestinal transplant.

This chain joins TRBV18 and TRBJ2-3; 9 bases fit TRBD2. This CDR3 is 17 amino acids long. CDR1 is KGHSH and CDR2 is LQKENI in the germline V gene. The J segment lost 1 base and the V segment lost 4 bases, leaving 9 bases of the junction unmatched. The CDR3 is CASSLGASGVGTDTQYF. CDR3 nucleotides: TGTGCCAGCTCACTAGGGGCTAGCGGGGTCGGCACAGATACGCAGTATTTT.

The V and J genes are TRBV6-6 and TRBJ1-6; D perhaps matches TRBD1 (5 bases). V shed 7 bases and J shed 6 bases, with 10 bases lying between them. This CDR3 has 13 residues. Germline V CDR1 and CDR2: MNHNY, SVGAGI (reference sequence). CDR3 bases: TGTGCCAGCACCAGGGAATTTAATTCACCCCTCCACTTT. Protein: CASTREFNSPLHF.

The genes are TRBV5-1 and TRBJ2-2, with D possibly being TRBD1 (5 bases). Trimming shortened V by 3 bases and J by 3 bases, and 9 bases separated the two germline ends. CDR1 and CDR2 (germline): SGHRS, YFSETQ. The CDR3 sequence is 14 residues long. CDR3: CASSWLTDTGELFF. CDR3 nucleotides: TGCGCCAGCAGCTGGTTGACAGACACCGGGGAGCTGTTTTTT.

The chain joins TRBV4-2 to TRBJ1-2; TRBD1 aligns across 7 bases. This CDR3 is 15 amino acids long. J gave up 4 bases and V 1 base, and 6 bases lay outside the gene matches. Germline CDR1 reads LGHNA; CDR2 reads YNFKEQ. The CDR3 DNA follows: TGTGCCAGCAGCCAAGCAACAGGGACAGCCTATGGCTACACCTTC. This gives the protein CASSQATGTAYGYTF.

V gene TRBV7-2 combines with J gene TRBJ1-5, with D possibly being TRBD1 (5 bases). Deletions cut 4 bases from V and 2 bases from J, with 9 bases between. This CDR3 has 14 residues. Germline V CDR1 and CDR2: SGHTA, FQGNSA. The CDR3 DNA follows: TGTGCCAGCAGCTCGAAGACAGGCAATCAGCCCCAGCATTTT. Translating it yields CASSSKTGNQPQHF.

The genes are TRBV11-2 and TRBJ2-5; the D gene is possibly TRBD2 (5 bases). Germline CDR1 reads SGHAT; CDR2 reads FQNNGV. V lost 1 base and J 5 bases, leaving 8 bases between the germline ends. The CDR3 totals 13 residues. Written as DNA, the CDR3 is TGTGCCAGCAGCTTAGTTAGAGGGGAGACCCAGTACTTC. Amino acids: CASSLVRGETQYF.

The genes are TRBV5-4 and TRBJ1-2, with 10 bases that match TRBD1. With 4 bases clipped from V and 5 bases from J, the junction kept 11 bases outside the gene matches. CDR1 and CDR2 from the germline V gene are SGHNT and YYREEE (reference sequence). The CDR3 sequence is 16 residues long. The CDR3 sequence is CASSLGGTGVAYGYTF. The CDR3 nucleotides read TGTGCCAGCAGCCTCGGAGGGACAGGGGTAGCATATGGCTACACCTTC.

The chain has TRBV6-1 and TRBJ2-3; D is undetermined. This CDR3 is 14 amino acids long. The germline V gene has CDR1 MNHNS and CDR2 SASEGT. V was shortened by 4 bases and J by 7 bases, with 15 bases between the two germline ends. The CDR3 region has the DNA TGTGCCAGCAGTGTCGCAGTAACAGCAAATACGCAGTATTTT. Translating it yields CASSVAVTANTQYF.

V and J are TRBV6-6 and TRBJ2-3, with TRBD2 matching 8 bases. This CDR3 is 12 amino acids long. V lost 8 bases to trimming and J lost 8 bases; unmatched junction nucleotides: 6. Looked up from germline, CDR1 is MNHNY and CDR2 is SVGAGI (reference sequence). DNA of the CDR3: TGTGCCAGCCGGGAGGGGAAGGGTACGCAGTATTTT. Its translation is CASREGKGTQYF.

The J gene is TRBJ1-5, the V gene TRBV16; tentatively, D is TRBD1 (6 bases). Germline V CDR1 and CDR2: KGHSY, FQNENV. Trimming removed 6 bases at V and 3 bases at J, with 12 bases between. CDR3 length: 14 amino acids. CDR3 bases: TGTGCCAGCAGTCAGGGGAATGCCAATCAGCCCCAGCATTTT. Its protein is CASSQGNANQPQHF.

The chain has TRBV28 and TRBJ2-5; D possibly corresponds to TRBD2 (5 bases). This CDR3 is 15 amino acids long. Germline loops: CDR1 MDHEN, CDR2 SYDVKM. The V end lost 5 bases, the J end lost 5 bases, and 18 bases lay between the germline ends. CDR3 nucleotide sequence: TGTGCCAGCAGTCTTCCGACGGGGATGGGGGAGACCCAGTACTTC. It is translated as CASSLPTGMGETQYF.

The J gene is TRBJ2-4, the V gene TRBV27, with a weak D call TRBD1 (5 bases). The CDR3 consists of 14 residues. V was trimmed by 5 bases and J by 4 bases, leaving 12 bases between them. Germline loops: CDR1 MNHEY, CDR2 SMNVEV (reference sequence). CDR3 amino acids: CASSPHRSKNIQYF. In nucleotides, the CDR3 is TGTGCCAGCAGTCCCCACAGGTCTAAAAACATTCAGTACTTC.

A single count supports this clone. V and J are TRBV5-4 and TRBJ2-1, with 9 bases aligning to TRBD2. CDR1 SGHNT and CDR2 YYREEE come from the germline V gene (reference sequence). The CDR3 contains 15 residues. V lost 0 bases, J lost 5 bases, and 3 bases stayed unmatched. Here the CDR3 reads CASSLAAGGHNEQFF. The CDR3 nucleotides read TGTGCCAGCAGCTTGGCTGCGGGGGGGCACAATGAGCAGTTCTTC.

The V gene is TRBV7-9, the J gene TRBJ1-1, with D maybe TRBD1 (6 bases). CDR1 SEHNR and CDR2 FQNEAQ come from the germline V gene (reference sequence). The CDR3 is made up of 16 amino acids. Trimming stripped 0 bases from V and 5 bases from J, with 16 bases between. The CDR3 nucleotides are TGTGCCAGCAGCTTAGCGCTCGGGGGGCTTTGGACTGAAGCTTTCTTT. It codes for CASSLALGGLWTEAFF.

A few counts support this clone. This chain's CDR3 is CASSRGGSYNEQFF. The CDR3 bases are TGTGCCAGCAGCAGGGGGGGTTCCTACAATGAGCAGTTCTTC. V is TRBV4-2 and J is TRBJ2-1, with TRBD2 as a possible D gene (7 bases). Germline V gene data show CDR1 as LGHNA and CDR2 as YNFKEQ. The CDR3 spans 14 residues. Deletions cut 5 bases from V and 1 base from J, with 9 bases between.

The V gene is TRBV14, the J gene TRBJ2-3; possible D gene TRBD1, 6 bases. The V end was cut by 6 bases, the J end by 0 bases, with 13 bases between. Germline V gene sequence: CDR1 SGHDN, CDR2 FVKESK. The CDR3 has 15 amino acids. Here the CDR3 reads CASSYRGGSTDTQYF. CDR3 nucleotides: TGTGCCAGCAGTTACAGAGGGGGAAGCACAGATACGCAGTATTTT.

DNA of the CDR3: TGTGCCAGCCACGTCTCGGTGGGGGCAGGGGACACTGAAGCTTTCTTT. Translation gives CASHVSVGAGDTEAFF. V is TRBV2 and J is TRBJ1-1; tentative D call: TRBD1 (6 bases). Germline V gene sequence: CDR1 SNHLY, CDR2 FYNNEI. This CDR3 is built from 16 residues. V dropped 8 bases and J dropped 3 bases, with 22 bases sitting between them.

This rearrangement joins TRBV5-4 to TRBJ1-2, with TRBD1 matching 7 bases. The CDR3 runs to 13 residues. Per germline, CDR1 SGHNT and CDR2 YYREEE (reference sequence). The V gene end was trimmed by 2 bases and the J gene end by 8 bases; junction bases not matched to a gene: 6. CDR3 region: CASSFLGQDGYTF. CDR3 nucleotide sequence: TGTGCCAGCAGCTTTCTCGGACAGGACGGCTACACCTTC.